Sequencing of this T cell receptor beta chain was carried out in a study of T cells after yellow fever vaccination. Via MiXCR, TCRdb re-called the 5' RACE reads, giving one row per CDR3 protein. The sample yields over 45,000 distinct CDR3 sequences, approximately 7.7% seen once. Trimming shortened V by 6 bases and J by 3 bases, and 10 bases separated the two germline ends. CDR3 length: 13 residues. The germline CDR1 and CDR2 sequences are SNHLY and FYNNEI. The sample in question was CD8+ T cells sorted from PBMCs, obtained on the day of the first yellow fever vaccination. This rearrangement joins TRBV2 to TRBJ2-3; D gene uncertain. The sequence came from a man between 18 and 29 years old who received the YFV17D yellow fever vaccine. The CDR3 DNA is TGTGCCAGCAGGGCCGCTAGGACAGATACGCAGTATTTT. This gives the protein CASRAARTDTQYF.